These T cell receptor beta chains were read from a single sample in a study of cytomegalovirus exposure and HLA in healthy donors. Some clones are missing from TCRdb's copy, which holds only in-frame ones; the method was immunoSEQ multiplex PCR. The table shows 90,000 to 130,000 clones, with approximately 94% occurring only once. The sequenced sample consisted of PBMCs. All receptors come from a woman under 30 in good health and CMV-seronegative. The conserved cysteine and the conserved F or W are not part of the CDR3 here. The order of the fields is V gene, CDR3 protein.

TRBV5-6,ASSNRGRAF
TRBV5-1,ASSLGTGGGTDTQY
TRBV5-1,ATHLNSGHSGNTIY
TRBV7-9,ASSNTDIQY
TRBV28,ASSVSGSRSNQPQH
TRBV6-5,ASSSPETENIQY
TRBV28,ASTQGNQPQH
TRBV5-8,ASSSDSWGNQPQH
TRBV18,ASSPQPSAGGWNEQF
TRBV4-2,ASSQAGDYGYT
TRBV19,ASSRQFQPQH
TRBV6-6,ASSYLETGGNYGYT
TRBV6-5,ASSYQTSGAREQF
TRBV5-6,ASSLWGPHEQF
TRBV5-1,ASSSKLPYRDRVANTEAF
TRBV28,ASSFADRGYEQY
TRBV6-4,ASSAEGMADTQY
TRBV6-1,ASSVSTGSNVKGHNTEAF
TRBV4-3,ASSQEKRVNEKLF
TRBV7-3,ASSFEGQGIGSTEAF
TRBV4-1,ASSQTFGTASTDTQY
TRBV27,ASSPGQSNTEAF
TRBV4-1,ASSTDGDRVHQPQH
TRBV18,ASSPRDRPHEQY
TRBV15,ATGDRVRSPLH
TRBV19,ASSSQGARDTEAF
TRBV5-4,ASSLGGTGVGYEQY
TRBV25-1,ASSSKDGVGTGELF
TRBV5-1,ASSRGRQGARETQY
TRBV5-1,ASSFTSPGQGGRSPLH
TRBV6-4,ASSDVGTEAGVNYGYT
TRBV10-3,AISGEASTDTQY
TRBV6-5,ASSYQAGNYNEQF
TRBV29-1,SVERRMNTEAF
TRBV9,ASSVGTTTIYEQY
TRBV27,ASSPMTEHQPQH
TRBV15,ATRDSLTDTQY